Following are 26 T cell receptor beta chains from one sample sequenced in a study of T cell repertoires in cytomegalovirus infection. MiXCR, run by TCRdb on the reads, gives a single entry per CDR3 protein. The sample records fewer than 550,000 distinct CDR3 sequences, about 25% being singletons. Source material: PBMCs. The receptors come from a human donor in good health (CMV status not recorded). Some clones in this sample may be carry-over from other donors' samples.

The table lists this clonotype with many counts. The chain couples TRBV7-9 to TRBJ1-1; D is undetermined. Trimming cost V 1 base and J 6 bases, with 15 bases left between them. Per the germline V gene, CDR1 is SEHNR and CDR2 is FQNEAQ (reference sequence). The CDR3 sequence is 15 residues long. The CDR3 nucleotides are TGTGCCAGCAGCTTAGGTTCGGGATGGCAGGCTGAAGCTTTCTTT. Protein product: CASSLGSGWQAEAFF.

About this clonotype itself: A much larger clone is a single base away; this may be a read error. The V and J genes are TRBV7-2 and TRBJ1-5, with 8 bases matching TRBD1. The V and J ends lost 5 bases and 5 bases, in that order; junction bases with no gene match: 5. The germline gives CDR1 SGHTA, CDR2 FQGNSA. CDR3 size: 14 residues. The CDR3 reads CASSTQGADQPQHF. CDR3 DNA: TGTGCCAGCAGCACCCAGGGGGCGGATCAGCCCCAGCATTTT.

This rearrangement joins TRBV6-2 or TRBV6-3 to TRBJ2-2; D is possibly TRBD1 or TRBD2 (6 bases each). This CDR3 spans 15 amino acids. V was cut by 7 bases and J by 6 bases, with 18 bases left in between. In germline, CDR1 is MNHEY, CDR2 SVGEGT. CDR3 in amino acids: CASKPQGGVAGELFF. As DNA, the CDR3 is TGTGCCAGCAAACCACAGGGAGGAGTAGCCGGGGAGCTGTTTTTT.

The CDR3 here is CASSFDRSQPQHF. The CDR3 DNA follows: TGTGCCAGCAGTTTTGACCGCTCGCAGCCCCAGCATTTT. The genes are TRBV12-3 or TRBV12-4 and TRBJ1-5; no clear D gene. This CDR3 region has 13 residues. Trimming took off 3 bases at V and 7 bases at J, with 10 bases between the two ends.

This clonotype showed up just a few times. The chain links TRBV5-5 to TRBJ1-4; D is perhaps TRBD1 (5 bases). The germline CDR1 and CDR2 sequences are SGHKS and YYEKEE (reference sequence). V was pared by 0 bases and J by 8 bases, with 11 bases between. The CDR3 has 14 amino acids. The CDR3 here is CASSLVGQEEKLFF. CDR3 coding DNA: TGTGCCAGCAGCTTGGTCGGACAAGAGGAAAAACTGTTTTTT.

This clonotype has ten or more counts. The chain couples TRBV7-2 to TRBJ2-1; unclear D gene. V lost 4 bases and J lost 0, with 4 bases in between. Germline V lookup: CDR1 SGHTA, CDR2 FQGNSA. CDR3 length: 13 amino acids. For the CDR3, the DNA is TGTGCCAGCAGCTACAGCTCCTACAATGAGCAGTTCTTC. Translating it yields CASSYSSYNEQFF.

This clonotype was picked up a small number of times. The chain recombines TRBV11-2 with TRBJ1-2, with D uncertain. This CDR3 is built from 13 residues. Trimming removed 5 bases from V and 4 bases from J, with 11 bases in between. Germline lookup yields CDR1 SGHAT and CDR2 FQNNGV. In DNA, the CDR3 is TGTGCCAGCAGCGGAGACCCTTCCTATGGCTACACCTTC. Protein product: CASSGDPSYGYTF.

This clonotype was seen a few times. The V and J genes are TRBV28 and TRBJ2-1; 9 nucleotides line up with TRBD2. Germline V gene sequence: CDR1 MDHEN, CDR2 SYDVKM. V trimming: 3 bases; J trimming: 15 bases; junction bases outside the gene matches: 9. CDR3 length equals 13 residues. CDR3 DNA sequence: TGTGCCAGCAGTTTCACAGCCGGGACTAGCCCGTTCTTC. Protein product: CASSFTAGTSPFF. The full variable domain, in which reference TRBV28 and TRBJ2-1 provide the parts outside the CDR3, is DVKVTQSSRYLVKRTGEKVFLECVQDMDHENMFWYRQDPGLGLRLIYFSYDVKMKEKGDIPEGYSVSREKKERFSLILESASTNQTSMYLCASSFTAGTSPFFGPGTRLTVL.

The rearrangement uses TRBV27 and TRBJ2-1; tentative D call: TRBD2 (5 bases). Germline V gene data show CDR1 as MNHEY and CDR2 as SMNVEV (reference sequence). This CDR3 comprises 20 residues. V was trimmed by 1 base and J by 1 base, leaving 23 bases between them. The CDR3 DNA reads as TGTGCCAGCAGTTTATTCGGGTTTGGTGGGAGTAGTAAATCCTACAATGAGCAGTTCTTC. This sequence encodes CASSLFGFGGSSKSYNEQFF.

This clonotype was recorded a few times. The CDR3 DNA follows: TGTGCCAGCAGCTTAGAGGGCGGCAGCACTCTCTACGAGCAGTACGTC. This sequence encodes CASSLEGGSTLYEQYV. This chain links TRBV11-3 with TRBJ2-7; D remains ambiguous. Trimming cost V 0 bases and J 3 bases, with 15 bases left between them. The CDR3 sequence is 16 residues long. Germline V CDR1 and CDR2: SGHNT, YENEEA.

This clonotype was found many times. This sequence joins TRBV7-9 and TRBJ1-1; 7 nucleotides align to TRBD1. Trimming took 3 bases from V and 5 from J; bases not matched to a gene: 6. Germline V gene data show CDR1 as SEHNR and CDR2 as FQNEAQ (reference sequence). CDR3 length equals 14 residues. CDR3 residues: CASSFRQGGTEAFF. DNA for the CDR3: TGTGCCAGCAGCTTTCGACAGGGTGGTACTGAAGCTTTCTTT.

A remark on this clonotype: This CDR3 fails to terminate in the conserved phenylalanine or tryptophan, so it likely reflects a read error. V is TRBV5-1 and J is TRBJ2-1; no reliable D call. The CDR3 spans 13 residues. Trimming cost V 5 bases and J 2 bases, with 8 bases left between them. The V gene's germline CDR1 is SGHRS and CDR2 YFSETQ. The CDR3 sequence is CASRAGPYNEQFL. CDR3 DNA: TGCGCCAGCAGGGCTGGACCCTACAATGAGCAGTTCCTC.

The genes are TRBV7-9 and TRBJ1-4; 8 bases align to TRBD1. With V trimmed by 5 bases and J by 8 bases, 10 bases remained unmatched. This CDR3 region has 15 residues. Germline loops: CDR1 SEHNR, CDR2 FQNEAQ (reference sequence). The CDR3 region has the DNA TGTGCCAGCAGCATCCGGACAGGGTACTTGGAAAAACTGTTTTTT. Translation gives CASSIRTGYLEKLFF.

This clonotype was observed many times. J is TRBJ1-1 and V is TRBV7-8, with D unresolved. Germline-derived CDR1 and CDR2 are SGHVS and FQNEAQ. This CDR3 region has 11 residues. Trimming removed 3 bases at V and 13 bases at J, with 12 bases between. The chain's CDR3 is CASSLGSQRFF. Here the CDR3 DNA reads TGTGCCAGCAGCTTGGGGAGCCAACGTTTCTTT.

This clonotype was observed a few times. The V gene is TRBV7-2, the J gene TRBJ1-5, with D unresolved. CDR1 and CDR2 from the germline V gene are SGHTA and FQGNSA. The CDR3 has 15 amino acids. Trimming took off 1 base at V and 3 bases at J, with 10 bases between the two ends. CDR3: CASSLGRSANQPQHF. The CDR3 region has the DNA TGTGCCAGCAGCTTAGGCCGAAGCGCCAATCAGCCCCAGCATTTT. Full variable domain (missing parts from reference TRBV7-2 and TRBJ1-5): GAGVSQSPSNKVTEKGKDVELRCDPISGHTALYWYRQSLGQGLEFLIYFQGNSAPDKSGLPSDRFSAERTGGSVSTLTIQRTQQEDSAVYLCASSLGRSANQPQHFGDGTRLSIL.

The chain has TRBV12-3 or TRBV12-4 and TRBJ2-1, with TRBD2 matching 10 bases. Losses at the gene ends were 6 bases for V and 4 bases for J; bases not matched to a gene: 9. This CDR3 contains 16 residues. The CDR3: CASSPAGSGRYNEQFF. The CDR3 bases are TGTGCCAGCAGCCCCGCCGGTAGCGGGAGGTACAATGAGCAGTTCTTC.

The V and J genes are TRBV12-3 or TRBV12-4 and TRBJ1-5; D is uncertain. The CDR3 totals 16 residues. Deletions cut 7 bases from V and 0 bases from J, with 16 bases between. This CDR3 is CASKYLGALSNQPQHF. The CDR3 nucleotides read TGTGCCAGCAAATATCTAGGAGCCCTTAGCAATCAGCCCCAGCATTTT.

This clonotype was picked up a small number of times. The rearrangement links TRBV6-2 or TRBV6-3 to TRBJ2-7, with D perhaps matching TRBD1 or TRBD2 (5 bases each). The germline V and J ends were trimmed by 2 bases and 7 bases, with 12 bases remaining between them. Germline values: CDR1 MNHEY, CDR2 SVGEGT. The CDR3 runs 13 residues. CDR3 DNA: TGTGCCAGCAGTTACGGGGGACCGGGTGAGCAGTACGTC. Its translation: CASSYGGPGEQYV.

The chain couples TRBV12-3 or TRBV12-4 to TRBJ1-2, with D perhaps matching TRBD1 (5 bases). Trimming shortened V by 5 bases and J by 6 bases, and 19 bases separated the two germline ends. The CDR3 contains 15 residues. The CDR3 is CASSPTTGGENGYTF. CDR3 sequence (DNA): TGTGCCAGCAGTCCAACAACCGGGGGTGAGAATGGCTACACCTTC.

This chain connects TRBV7-2 to TRBJ2-7; 15 nucleotides line up with TRBD2. Germline CDR1 and CDR2: SGHTA and FQGNSA. The CDR3 is made up of 18 amino acids. Germline trimming cut 4 bases from V and 3 bases from J; bases unmatched to any gene: 10. Here the CDR3 reads CASSSSGLAGGGVYEQYF. The CDR3 DNA is TGTGCCAGCAGCTCCTCGGGACTAGCGGGAGGAGGGGTCTACGAGCAGTACTTC.

V gene TRBV11-3 combines with J gene TRBJ2-1; 7 bases are shared with TRBD2. The CDR3 runs to 16 residues. Trimming at V came to 0 bases and at J to 8 bases, leaving 10 bases not matched to a gene. From germline, CDR1 is SGHNT and CDR2 YENEEA. The CDR3 reads CASSLDGVGGNDEQFF. The CDR3 DNA is TGTGCCAGCAGCTTAGATGGGGTCGGGGGGAACGATGAGCAGTTCTTC.

The rearrangement links TRBV28 to TRBJ2-3; 15 nucleotides agree with TRBD2. Germline-derived CDR1 and CDR2 are MDHEN and SYDVKM. The J segment lost 1 base and the V segment lost 2 bases, leaving 1 base of the junction unmatched. This CDR3 region has 17 residues. Here the CDR3 reads CASSLRTSGRGTDTQYF. Written as DNA, the CDR3 is TGTGCCAGCAGTTTACGGACTAGCGGGAGGGGCACAGATACGCAGTATTTT.

The V gene is TRBV10-3, the J gene TRBJ2-5; D is ambiguous. This CDR3 contains 13 residues. V was shortened by 0 bases and J by 3 bases, with 5 bases between the two germline ends. In germline, CDR1 is ENHRY, CDR2 SYGVKD. The chain's CDR3 is CAISESNEETQYF. The CDR3 nucleotides read TGTGCCATCAGTGAGTCGAACGAAGAGACCCAGTACTTC.

This clonotype came up a few times. The V and J genes are TRBV6-5 and TRBJ2-1; 7 bases line up with TRBD2. CDR1 is MNHEY, CDR2 SVGAGI, per germline. Trimming took 2 bases from V and 7 from J; bases not matched to a gene: 5. There are 14 residues in the CDR3. CDR3 nucleotides: TGTGCCAGCAGTTACACGGGAGGCCCGAATGAGCAGTTCTTC. Its translation: CASSYTGGPNEQFF.

This clonotype has a single count. The genes are TRBV2 and TRBJ1-2; TRBD1 might be the D (6 bases). CDR3 size: 12 residues. Germline values: CDR1 SNHLY, CDR2 FYNNEI. Deletions cut 8 bases from V and 4 bases from J, with 11 bases between. This CDR3 is CASGPDSYGYTF. In DNA form, the CDR3 reads TGTGCCAGCGGCCCGGACAGCTATGGCTACACCTTC.

This clonotype was detected ten times or more. This chain links TRBV7-2 with TRBJ2-2; the D call may be TRBD1 or TRBD2 (7 bases each). CDR1 is SGHTA, CDR2 FQGNSA, per germline. There are 18 residues in the CDR3. Trimming took 6 bases from V and 1 from J, leaving 21 bases between them. The CDR3 sequence: CASSQGGDLILNTGELFF. In DNA, the CDR3 is TGTGCCAGCAGTCAGGGGGGGGACCTTATATTGAACACCGGGGAGCTGTTTTTT.